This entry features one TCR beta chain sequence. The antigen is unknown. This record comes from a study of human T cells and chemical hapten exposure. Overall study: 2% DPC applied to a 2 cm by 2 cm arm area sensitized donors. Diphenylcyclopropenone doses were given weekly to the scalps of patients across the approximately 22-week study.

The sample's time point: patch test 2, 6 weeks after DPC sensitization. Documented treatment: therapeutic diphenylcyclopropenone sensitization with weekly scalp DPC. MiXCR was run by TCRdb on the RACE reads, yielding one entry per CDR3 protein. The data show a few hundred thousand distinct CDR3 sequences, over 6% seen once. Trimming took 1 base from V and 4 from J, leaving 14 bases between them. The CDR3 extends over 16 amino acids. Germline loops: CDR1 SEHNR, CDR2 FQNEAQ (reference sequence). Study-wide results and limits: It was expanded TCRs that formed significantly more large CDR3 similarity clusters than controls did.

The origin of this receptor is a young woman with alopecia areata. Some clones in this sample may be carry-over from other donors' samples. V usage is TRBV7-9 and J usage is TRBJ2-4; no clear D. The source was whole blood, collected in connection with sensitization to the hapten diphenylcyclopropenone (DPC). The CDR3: CASSLVPGPEKNIQYF. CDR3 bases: TGTGCCAGCAGCTTAGTACCGGGTCCCGAAAAAAACATTCAGTACTTC.